The present entry profiles one T cell receptor (beta chain) with its context. The CDR3 contains 14 residues. Germline V gene sequence: CDR1 GTSNPN, CDR2 SVGIG (reference sequence). Trimming took 0 bases from V and 6 from J; bases not matched to a gene: 2. This sample stems from a study of blood T cell repertoires in COVID-19. Background on the study: Donors in the United States, Italy and Spain gave samples during acute or convalescent COVID-19. Sources were T cells, B-cell-depleted T cells, or PBMCs; the material itself was cDNA or gDNA.

As processed by the authors: Cell counts per sample came from amplifying reference gene primers. This table comes from immunoSEQ multiplex PCR, and its TCRdb copy is limited to in-frame clones, with some not included. That table supplies the V and J calls and clone size; D and trimming were determined from the DNA. The data contain around 200,000 clones, around nine tenths of them singletons. The source is a young man with active or convalescent COVID-19. The V gene is TRBV30, the J gene TRBJ2-2; 9 nucleotides align to TRBD2. Source material: peripheral blood. Written as DNA, the CDR3 is TGTGCCTGGAGTGTCGGACTAGCGTCCGGGGAGCTGTTTTTT. Encoded protein: CAWSVGLASGELFF.